This T cell receptor (beta chain) stems from a study of CD8+ T cells in alopecia areata. Germline V gene data show CDR1 as SGHTA and CDR2 as FQGNSA. V was cut by 4 bases and J by 1 base, with 10 bases left in between. The CDR3 has 14 amino acids. cDNA reverse transcribed from extracted RNA served as the sequencing template. The protocol was immunoSEQ multiplex PCR, while the TCRdb copy is restricted to in-frame clones and leaves out a portion. The sample lists some 180,000 clones, roughly 60% occurring once. The V call is TRBV7-2, the J call TRBJ1-1; D call uncertain. Specimen: CD4+ T cells sorted from blood, collected at week 0. This clonotype was sampled from a human donor with alopecia areata. In nucleotides, the CDR3 is TGTGCCAGCAGCTGGATTATATCGAACACTGAAGCTTTCTTT. As protein: CASSWIISNTEAFF.